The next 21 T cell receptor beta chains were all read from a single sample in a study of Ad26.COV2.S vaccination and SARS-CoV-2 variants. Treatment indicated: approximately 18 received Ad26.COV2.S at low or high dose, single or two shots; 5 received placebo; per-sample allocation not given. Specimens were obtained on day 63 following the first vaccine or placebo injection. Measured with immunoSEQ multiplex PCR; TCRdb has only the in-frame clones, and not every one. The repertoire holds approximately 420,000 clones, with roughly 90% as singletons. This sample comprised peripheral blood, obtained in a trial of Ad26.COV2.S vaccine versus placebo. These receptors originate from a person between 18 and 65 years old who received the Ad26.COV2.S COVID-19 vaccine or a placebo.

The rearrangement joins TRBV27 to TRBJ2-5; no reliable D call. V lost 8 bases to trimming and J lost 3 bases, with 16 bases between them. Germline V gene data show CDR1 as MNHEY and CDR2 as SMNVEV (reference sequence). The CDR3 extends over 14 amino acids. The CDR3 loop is CASRVRATKETQYF. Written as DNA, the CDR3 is TGTGCCAGCCGAGTCCGGGCCACTAAAGAGACCCAGTACTTC.

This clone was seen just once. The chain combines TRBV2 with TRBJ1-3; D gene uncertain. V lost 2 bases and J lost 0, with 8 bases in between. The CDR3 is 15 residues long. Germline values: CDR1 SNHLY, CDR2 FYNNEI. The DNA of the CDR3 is TGTGCCAGCAGTGAAAGGGCTTACTCTGGAAACACCATATATTTT. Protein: CASSERAYSGNTIYF.

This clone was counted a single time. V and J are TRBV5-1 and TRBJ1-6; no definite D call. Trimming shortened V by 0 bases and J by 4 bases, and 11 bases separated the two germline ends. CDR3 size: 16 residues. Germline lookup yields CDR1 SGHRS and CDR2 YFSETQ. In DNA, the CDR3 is TGCGCCAGCAGCTTGGAGGCAGGAATGTATAATTCACCCCTCCACTTT. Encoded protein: CASSLEAGMYNSPLHF.

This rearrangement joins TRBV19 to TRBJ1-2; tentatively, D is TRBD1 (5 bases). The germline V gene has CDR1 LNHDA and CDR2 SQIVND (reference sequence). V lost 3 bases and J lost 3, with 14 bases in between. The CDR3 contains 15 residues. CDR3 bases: TGTGCCAGTAGTATCAGGGAGTTTGGCTACTATGGCTACACCTTC. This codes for CASSIREFGYYGYTF.

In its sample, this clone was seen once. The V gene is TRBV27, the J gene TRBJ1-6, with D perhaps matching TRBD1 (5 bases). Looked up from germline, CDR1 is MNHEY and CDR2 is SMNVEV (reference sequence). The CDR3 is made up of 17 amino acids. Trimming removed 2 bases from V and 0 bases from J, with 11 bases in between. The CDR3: CASSLGTRGSYNSPLHF. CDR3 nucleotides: TGTGCCAGCAGTTTAGGGACCCGGGGCTCCTATAATTCACCCCTCCACTTT.

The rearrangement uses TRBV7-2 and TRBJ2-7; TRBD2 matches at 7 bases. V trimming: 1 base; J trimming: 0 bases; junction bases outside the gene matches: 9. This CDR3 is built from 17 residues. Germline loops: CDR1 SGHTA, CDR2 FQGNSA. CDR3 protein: CASSLGLERGSSYEQYF. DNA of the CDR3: TGTGCCAGCAGCTTAGGGTTAGAGCGGGGAAGCTCCTACGAGCAGTACTTC.

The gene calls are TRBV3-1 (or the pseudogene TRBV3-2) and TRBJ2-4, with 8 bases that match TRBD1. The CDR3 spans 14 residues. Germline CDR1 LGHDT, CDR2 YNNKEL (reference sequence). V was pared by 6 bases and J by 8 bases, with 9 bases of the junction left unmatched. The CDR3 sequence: CASRPGTGSDIQYF. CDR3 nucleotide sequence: TGTGCCAGCAGACCCGGGACAGGTTCGGACATTCAGTACTTC.

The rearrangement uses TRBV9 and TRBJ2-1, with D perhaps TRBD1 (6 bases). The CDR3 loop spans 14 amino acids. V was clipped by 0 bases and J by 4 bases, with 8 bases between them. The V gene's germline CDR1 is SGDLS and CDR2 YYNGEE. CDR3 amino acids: CASSVGGGYNEQFF. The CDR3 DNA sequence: TGTGCCAGCAGCGTAGGAGGGGGTTACAATGAGCAGTTCTTC.

CDR3 DNA: TGTGCCAGCAGCGGCGAGAGACTGGGACAGTCAGTCTACGAGCAGTACTTC. Translation: CASSGERLGQSVYEQYF. The genes are TRBV7-8 and TRBJ2-7, with TRBD1 matching 7 bases. This CDR3 has 17 amino acids. The germline gives CDR1 SGHVS, CDR2 FQNEAQ. After removal of 5 bases from V and 3 bases from J, the junction contained 16 bases not matched to a gene.

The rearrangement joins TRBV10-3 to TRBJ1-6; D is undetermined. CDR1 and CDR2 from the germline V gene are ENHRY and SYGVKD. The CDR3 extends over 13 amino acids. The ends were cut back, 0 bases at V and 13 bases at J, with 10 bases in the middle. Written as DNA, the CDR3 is TGTGCCATCAGTGAGTCGGAGCCAATTCCCCTCCACTTT. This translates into CAISESEPIPLHF.

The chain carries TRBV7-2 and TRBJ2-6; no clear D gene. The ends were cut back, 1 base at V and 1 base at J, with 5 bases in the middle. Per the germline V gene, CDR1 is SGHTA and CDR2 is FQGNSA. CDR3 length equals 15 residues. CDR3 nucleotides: TGTGCCAGCAGCTTAGTCCGATCTGGGGCCAACGTCCTGACTTTC. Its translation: CASSLVRSGANVLTF.

CDR3 residues: CASSPHGTGGGETQYF. The CDR3 DNA reads TGTGCCAGCAGCCCACACGGGACAGGGGGTGGAGAGACCCAGTACTTC. The chain is built from TRBV7-8 and TRBJ2-5, with TRBD1 identical over 11 bases. The CDR3 runs 16 residues. V was pared by 5 bases and J by 4 bases, with 9 bases of the junction left unmatched. Germline V gene sequence: CDR1 SGHVS, CDR2 FQNEAQ.

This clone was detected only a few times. The CDR3, as DNA: TGCGCCAGCAGCTTGGAGGTGGGGTCCCACTATGGCTACACCTTC. Its protein product is CASSLEVGSHYGYTF. The rearrangement uses TRBV5-1 and TRBJ1-2, with D uncertain. Germline lookup yields CDR1 SGHRS and CDR2 YFSETQ. Trimming stripped 0 bases from V and 3 bases from J, with 12 bases between. The CDR3 consists of 15 residues. The whole variable domain, filled in from reference TRBV5-1 and TRBJ1-2, reads KAGVTQTPRYLIKTRGQQVTLSCSPISGHRSVSWYQQTPGQGLQFLFEYFSETQRNKGNFPGRFSGRQFSNSRSEMNVSTLELGDSALYLCASSLEVGSHYGYTFGSGTRLTVV.

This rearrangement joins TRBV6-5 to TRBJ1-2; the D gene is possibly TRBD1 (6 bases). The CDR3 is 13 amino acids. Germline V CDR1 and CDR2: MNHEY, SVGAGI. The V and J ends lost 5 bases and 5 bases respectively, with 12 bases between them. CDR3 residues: CASSQNRVYGYTF. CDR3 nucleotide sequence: TGTGCCAGCAGTCAAAACAGGGTTTATGGCTACACCTTC.

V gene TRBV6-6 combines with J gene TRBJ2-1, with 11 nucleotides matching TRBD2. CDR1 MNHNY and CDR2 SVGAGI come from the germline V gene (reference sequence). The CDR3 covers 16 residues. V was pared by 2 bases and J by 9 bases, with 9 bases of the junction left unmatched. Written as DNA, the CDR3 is TGTGCCAGCAGTTACGGCCTAGCGGGGGGACGGGTTGAGCAGTTCTTC. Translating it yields CASSYGLAGGRVEQFF.

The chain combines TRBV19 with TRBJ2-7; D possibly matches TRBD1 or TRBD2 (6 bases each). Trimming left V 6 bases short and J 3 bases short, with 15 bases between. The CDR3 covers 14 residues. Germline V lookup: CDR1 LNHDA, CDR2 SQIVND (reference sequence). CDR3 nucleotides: TGTGCCAGTAGACGTCGGGGGCAGGGCTACGAGCAGTACTTC. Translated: CASRRRGQGYEQYF. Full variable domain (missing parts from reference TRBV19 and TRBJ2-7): DGGITQSPKYLFRKEGQNVTLSCEQNLNHDAMYWYRQDPGQGLRLIYYSQIVNDFQKGDIAEGYSVSREKKESFPLTVTSAQKNPTAFYLCASRRRGQGYEQYFGPGTRLTVT.

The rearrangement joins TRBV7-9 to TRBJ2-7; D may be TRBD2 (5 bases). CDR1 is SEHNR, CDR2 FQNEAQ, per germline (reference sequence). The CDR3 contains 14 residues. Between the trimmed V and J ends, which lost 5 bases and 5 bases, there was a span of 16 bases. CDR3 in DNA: TGTGCCAGCAGCACCGCTAGCCCAGTGGACGAGCAGTACTTC. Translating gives CASSTASPVDEQYF.

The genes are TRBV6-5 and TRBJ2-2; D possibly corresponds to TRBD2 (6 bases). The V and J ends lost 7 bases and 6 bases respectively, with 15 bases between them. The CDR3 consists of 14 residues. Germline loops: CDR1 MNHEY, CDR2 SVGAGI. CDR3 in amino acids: CASNRERVAGELFF. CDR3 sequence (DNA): TGTGCCAGCAATCGGGAGCGGGTGGCCGGGGAGCTGTTTTTT.

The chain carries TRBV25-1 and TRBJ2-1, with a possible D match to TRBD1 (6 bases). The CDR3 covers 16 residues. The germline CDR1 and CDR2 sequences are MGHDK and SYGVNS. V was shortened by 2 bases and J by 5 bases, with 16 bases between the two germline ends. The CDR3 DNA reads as TGTGCCAGCAGTGAACGTGAGGGTGAGGGGGACAATGAGCAGTTCTTC. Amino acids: CASSEREGEGDNEQFF.

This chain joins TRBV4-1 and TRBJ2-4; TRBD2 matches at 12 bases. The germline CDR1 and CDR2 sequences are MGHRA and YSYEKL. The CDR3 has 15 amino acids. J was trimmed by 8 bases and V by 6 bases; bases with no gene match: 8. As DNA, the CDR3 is TGCGCCAGCAGACTAACTAGCGGGGGGCCGGACATTCAGTACTTC. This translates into CASRLTSGGPDIQYF.

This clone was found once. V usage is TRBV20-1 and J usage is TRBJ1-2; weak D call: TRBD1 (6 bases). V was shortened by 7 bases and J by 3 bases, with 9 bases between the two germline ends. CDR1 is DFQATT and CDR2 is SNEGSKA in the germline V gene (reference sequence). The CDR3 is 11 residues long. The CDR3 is CSDRGHYGYTF. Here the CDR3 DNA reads TGCAGTGATCGGGGGCACTATGGCTACACCTTC.